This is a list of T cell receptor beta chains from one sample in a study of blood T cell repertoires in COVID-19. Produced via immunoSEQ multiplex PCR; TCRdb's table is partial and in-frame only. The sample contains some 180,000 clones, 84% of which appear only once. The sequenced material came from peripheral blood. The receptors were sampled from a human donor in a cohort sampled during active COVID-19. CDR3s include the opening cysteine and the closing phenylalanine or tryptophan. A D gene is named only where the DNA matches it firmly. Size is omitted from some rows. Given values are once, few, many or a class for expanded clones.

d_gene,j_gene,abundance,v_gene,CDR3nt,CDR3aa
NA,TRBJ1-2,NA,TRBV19,TGTGCCAGTAGGACGCGGGCTACCAACTATGGCTACACCTTC,CASRTRATNYGYTF
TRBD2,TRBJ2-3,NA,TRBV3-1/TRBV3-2,TGTGCCAGCAGCCAATCTGCCGGGACTAGCGGGGGATATACGCAGTATTTT,CASSQSAGTSGGYTQYF
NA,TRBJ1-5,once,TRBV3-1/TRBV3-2,TGTGCCAGCAGCTTGGACACCAATCAGCCCCAGCATTTT,CASSLDTNQPQHF
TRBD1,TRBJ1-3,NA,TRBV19,TGTGCCAGTAGTATAGATCCCACAGGGGCCACAAACACCATATATTTT,CASSIDPTGATNTIYF
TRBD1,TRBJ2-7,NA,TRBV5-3,TGTGCCAGAAGCTTGGGGGGACAGGACGCCTACGAGCAGTACTTC,CARSLGGQDAYEQYF
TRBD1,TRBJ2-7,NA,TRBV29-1,TGCAGCGCTTCGGCAGGGGGTTTATACGAGCAGTACTTC,CSASAGGLYEQYF
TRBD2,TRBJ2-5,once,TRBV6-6,TGTGCCAGCAGTTTACTAGCGGGGGGTCAAGAGACCCAGTACTTC,CASSLLAGGQETQYF
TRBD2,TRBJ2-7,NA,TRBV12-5,TGTGCTAGTGGTTTGTCTAGCGGGGCCCCCTACGAGCAGTACTTC,CASGLSSGAPYEQYF
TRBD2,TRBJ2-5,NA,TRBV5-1,TGCGCCAGCAGCTCAAAAGCGGGACTTCAAGAGACCCAGTACTTC,CASSSKAGLQETQYF
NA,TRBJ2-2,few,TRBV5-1,TGCGCCAGCAGCTTGCAGGGTACGGGCACCGGGGAGCTGTTTTTT,CASSLQGTGTGELFF
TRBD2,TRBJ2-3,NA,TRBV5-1,TGCGCCAGCAGCCCACGACTAGCGGGGGAAACAGATACGCAGTATTTT,CASSPRLAGETDTQYF
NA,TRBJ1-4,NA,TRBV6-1,TGTGCCAGCAGTGACTACCGACAGAGCCCTAATGAAAAACTGTTTTTT,CASSDYRQSPNEKLFF
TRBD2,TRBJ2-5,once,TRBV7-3,TGTGCCAGCAGGCCCGCTCTAGCGGGGAGCCGAGAGACCCAGTACTTC,CASRPALAGSRETQYF
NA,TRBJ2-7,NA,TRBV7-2,TGTGCCAGCAGCTTAAGTTTTGCGTACGAGCAGTACTTC,CASSLSFAYEQYF
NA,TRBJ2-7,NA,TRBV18,TGTGCCAGCTCACCACAAACTAGCTACGAGCAGTACTTC,CASSPQTSYEQYF
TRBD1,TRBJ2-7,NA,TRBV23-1,TGCGCCAGCAGTCACTCCGGGACAGGGACCTACGAGCAGTACTTC,CASSHSGTGTYEQYF
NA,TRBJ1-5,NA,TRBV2,TGTGCCAGCAGTGATGGGGGGAATAGCAATCAGCCCCAGCATTTT,CASSDGGNSNQPQHF
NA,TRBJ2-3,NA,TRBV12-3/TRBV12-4,TGTGCCAGCAGTCTCAGGGGAGATACGCAGTATTTT,CASSLRGDTQYF
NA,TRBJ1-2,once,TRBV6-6,TGTGCCAGCACCCCCTTGGTGCGGGTAGATGGCTACACCTTC,CASTPLVRVDGYTF
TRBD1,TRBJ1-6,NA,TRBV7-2,TGTGCCAGCAGTTTACAACCTGACAGGGGGGTTTCACCCCTCCACTTT,CASSLQPDRGVSPLHF
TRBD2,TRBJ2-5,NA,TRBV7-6,TGTGCCAGCAGCTTAGTAGCGGGAGGGGCAGGAGAGACCCAGTACTTC,CASSLVAGGAGETQYF
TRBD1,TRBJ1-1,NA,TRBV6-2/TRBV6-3,TGTGCCAGCAGCCGATACAGGGGGCTTTCTGAAGCTTTCTTT,CASSRYRGLSEAFF
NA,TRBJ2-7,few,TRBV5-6,TGTGCCAGCAGCTTGGAACAGGGTAGCCACGAGCAGTACTTC,CASSLEQGSHEQYF
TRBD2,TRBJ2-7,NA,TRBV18,TGTGCCAGCTCACCATATAGCGGGGGGTCATACGAGCAGTACTTC,CASSPYSGGSYEQYF
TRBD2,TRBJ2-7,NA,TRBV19,TGTGCCAGTTCTAGCGGGGGCAGCTCCTACGAGCAGTACTTC,CASSSGGSSYEQYF
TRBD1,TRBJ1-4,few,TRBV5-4,TGTGCCAGCAGCCCCGGACAGGAGGAAAAACTGTTTTTT,CASSPGQEEKLFF
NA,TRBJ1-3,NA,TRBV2,TGTGCCAGCAGTGACCCTCAGGGGTACCCCCGGCCCATATATTTT,CASSDPQGYPRPIYF
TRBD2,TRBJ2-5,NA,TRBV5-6,TGTGCCAGCAGCAGGGGACTAGCTCTAACGGAGACCCAGTACTTC,CASSRGLALTETQYF
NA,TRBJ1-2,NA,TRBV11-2,TGTGCCAGCTCCCTAGTAGGTGGTTTCGGCTACACCTTC,CASSLVGGFGYTF
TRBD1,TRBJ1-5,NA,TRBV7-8,TGTGCCAGCAGCTTAAGGCGACAGGGGGTGGGCAATCAGCCCCAGCATTTT,CASSLRRQGVGNQPQHF
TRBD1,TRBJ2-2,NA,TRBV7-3,TGTGCCAGCAGCCGCACCGGGACAGGGACCGGGGAGCTGTTTTTT,CASSRTGTGTGELFF
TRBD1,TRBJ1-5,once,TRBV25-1,TGTGCCAGCAGTGATACGACAGGGCTTGATAGCAATCAGCCCCAGCATTTT,CASSDTTGLDSNQPQHF
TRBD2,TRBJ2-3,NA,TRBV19,TGTGCCAGTAGTATAGGCGGGGGGGGGACAGATACGCAGTATTTT,CASSIGGGGTDTQYF
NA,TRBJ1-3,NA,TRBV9,TGTGCCAGCAGCCCCCCCGGGTTCTCTGGAAACACCATATATTTT,CASSPPGFSGNTIYF
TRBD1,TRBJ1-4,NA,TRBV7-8,TGTGCCAGCAAACTGGACAGGGCTGAAAAACTGTTTTTT,CASKLDRAEKLFF
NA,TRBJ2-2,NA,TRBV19,TGTGCCAGTGCCAGGGTGGAGGGTCGGGAGCTGTTTTTT,CASARVEGRELFF
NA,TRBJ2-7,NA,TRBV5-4,NA,CASSPAGLCQYF
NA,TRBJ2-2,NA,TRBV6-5,TGTGCCAGCAGTACGCCGGGGGACCCCACCGGGGAGCTGTTTTTT,CASSTPGDPTGELFF
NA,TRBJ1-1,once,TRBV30,TGTGCCTGGAGCGGAGACAGATTCTCTGAAGCTTTCTTT,CAWSGDRFSEAFF
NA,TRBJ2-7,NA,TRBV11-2,TGTGCCAGCAGCTTAGTTCGAGGGTTCTCCTACGAGCAGTACTTC,CASSLVRGFSYEQYF
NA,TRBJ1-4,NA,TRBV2,TGTGCCAGCAGTGAAGAGACAGCCGGAGGGACTAATGAAAAACTGTTTTTT,CASSEETAGGTNEKLFF
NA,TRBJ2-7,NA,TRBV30,TGTGCCTGGAGTTACAGGCCCTACGAGCAGTACTTC,CAWSYRPYEQYF
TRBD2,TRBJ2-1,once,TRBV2,TGTGCCAGCAGTCCGCGGGGGAACTCCTACAATGAGCAGTTCTTC,CASSPRGNSYNEQFF